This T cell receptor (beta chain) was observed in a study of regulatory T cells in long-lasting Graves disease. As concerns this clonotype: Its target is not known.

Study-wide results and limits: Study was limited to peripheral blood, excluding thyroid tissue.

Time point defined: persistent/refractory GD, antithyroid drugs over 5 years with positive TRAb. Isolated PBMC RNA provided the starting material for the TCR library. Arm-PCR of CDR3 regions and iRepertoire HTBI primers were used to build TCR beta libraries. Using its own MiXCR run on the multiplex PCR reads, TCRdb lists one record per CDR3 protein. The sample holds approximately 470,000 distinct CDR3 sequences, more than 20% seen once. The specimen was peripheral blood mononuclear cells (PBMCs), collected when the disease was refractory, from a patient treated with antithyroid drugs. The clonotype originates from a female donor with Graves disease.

The CDR3 loop is CASSQLGQGVSNEKLFF. The CDR3 nucleotides are TGTGCCAGCAGCCAACTCGGACAGGGTGTTTCTAATGAAAAACTGTTTTTT. V gene TRBV3-1 combines with J gene TRBJ1-4, with 8 bases fitting TRBD1. After removal of 2 bases from V and 3 bases from J, the junction contained 8 bases not matched to a gene. This CDR3 has 17 residues. CDR1 is LGHDT, CDR2 YNNKEL, per germline (reference sequence). Filled out from reference TRBV3-1 and TRBJ1-4, the complete variable domain reads DTAVSQTPKYLVTQMGNDKSIKCEQNLGHDTMYWYKQDSKKFLKIMFSYNNKELIINETVPNRFSPKSPDKAHLNLHINSLELGDSAVYFCASSQLGQGVSNEKLFFGSGTQLSVL.